The entry below describes one T cell receptor (beta chain). Only in-frame clones appear in the TCRdb table, and some are missing; sequencing was by immunoSEQ multiplex PCR. The table includes around 96,000 clones, approximately 95% detected once. The sample is drawn from a study of control samples from healthy donors and cancer patients. The V end lost 2 bases, the J end lost 2 bases, and 7 bases lay between the germline ends. The CDR3 extends over 13 amino acids. The germline V gene has CDR1 MNHNY and CDR2 SVGAGI (reference sequence). This receptor was identified in a man aged 18-30 years in good health. The chain recombines TRBV6-6 with TRBJ2-7; the D is unclear. The source material was blood. CDR3 DNA: TGTGCCAGCAGTTACAACACCGCCTACGAGCAGTACTTC. Translating gives CASSYNTAYEQYF.